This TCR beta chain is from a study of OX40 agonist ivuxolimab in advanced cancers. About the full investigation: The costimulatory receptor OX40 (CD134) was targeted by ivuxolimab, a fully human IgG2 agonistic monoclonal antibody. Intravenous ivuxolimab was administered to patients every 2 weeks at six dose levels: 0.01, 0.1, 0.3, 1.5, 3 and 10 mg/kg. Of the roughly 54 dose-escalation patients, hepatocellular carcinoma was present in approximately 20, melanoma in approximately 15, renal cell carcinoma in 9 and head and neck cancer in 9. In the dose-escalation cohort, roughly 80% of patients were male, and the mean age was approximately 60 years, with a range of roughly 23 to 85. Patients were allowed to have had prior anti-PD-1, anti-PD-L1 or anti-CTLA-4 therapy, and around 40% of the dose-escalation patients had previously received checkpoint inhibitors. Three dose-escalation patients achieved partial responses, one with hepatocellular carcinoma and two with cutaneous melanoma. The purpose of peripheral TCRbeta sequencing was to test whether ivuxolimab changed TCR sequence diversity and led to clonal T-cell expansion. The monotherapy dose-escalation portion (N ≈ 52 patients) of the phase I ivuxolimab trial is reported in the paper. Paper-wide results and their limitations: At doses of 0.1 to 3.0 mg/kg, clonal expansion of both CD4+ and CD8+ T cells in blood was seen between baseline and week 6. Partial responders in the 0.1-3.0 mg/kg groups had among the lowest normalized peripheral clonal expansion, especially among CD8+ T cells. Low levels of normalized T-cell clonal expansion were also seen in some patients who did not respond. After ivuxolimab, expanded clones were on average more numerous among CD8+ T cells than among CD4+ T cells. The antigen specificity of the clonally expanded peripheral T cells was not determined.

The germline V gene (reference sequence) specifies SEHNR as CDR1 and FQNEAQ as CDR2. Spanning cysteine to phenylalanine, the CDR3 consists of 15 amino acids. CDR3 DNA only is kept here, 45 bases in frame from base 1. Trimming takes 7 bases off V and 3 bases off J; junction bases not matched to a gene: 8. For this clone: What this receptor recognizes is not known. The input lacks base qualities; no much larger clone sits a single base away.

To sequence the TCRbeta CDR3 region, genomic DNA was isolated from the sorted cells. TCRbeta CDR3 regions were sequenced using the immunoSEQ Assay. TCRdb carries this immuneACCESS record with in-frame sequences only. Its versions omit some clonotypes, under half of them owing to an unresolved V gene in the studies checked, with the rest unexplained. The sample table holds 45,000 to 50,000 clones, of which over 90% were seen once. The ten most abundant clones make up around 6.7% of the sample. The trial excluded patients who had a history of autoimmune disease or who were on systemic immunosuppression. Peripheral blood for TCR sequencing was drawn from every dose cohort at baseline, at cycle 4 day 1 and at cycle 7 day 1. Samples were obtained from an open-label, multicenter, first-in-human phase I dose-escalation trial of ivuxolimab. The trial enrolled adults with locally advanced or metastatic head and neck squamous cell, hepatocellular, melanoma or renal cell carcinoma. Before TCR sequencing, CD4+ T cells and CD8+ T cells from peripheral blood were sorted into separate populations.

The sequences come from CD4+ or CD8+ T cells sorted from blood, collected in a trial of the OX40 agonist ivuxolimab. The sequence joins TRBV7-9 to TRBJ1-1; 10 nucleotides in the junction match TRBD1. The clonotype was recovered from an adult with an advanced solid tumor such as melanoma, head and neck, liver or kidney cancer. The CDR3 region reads CASTIVGTGDTEAFF. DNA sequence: TGTGCCAGCACCATCGTCGGGACAGGGGACACTGAAGCTTTCTTT. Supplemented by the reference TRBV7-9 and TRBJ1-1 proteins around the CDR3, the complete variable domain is DTGVSQNPRHKITKRGQNVTFRCDPISEHNRLYWYRQTLGQGPEFLTYFQNEAQLEKSRLLSDRFSAERPKGSFSTLEIQRTEQGDSAMYLCASTIVGTGDTEAFFGQGTRLTVV.